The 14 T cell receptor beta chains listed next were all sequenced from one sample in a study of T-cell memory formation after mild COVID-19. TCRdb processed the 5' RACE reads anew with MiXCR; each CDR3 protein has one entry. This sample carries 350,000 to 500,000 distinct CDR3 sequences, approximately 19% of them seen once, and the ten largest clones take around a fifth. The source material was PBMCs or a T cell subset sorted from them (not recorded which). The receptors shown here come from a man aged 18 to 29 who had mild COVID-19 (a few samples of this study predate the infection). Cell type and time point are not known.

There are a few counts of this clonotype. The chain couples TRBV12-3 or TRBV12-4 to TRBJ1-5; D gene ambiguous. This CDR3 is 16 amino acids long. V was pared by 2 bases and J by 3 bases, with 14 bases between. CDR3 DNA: TGTGCCAGCAGTTTAAGGGCGGGGTATCCCAATCAGCCCCAGCATTTT. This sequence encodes CASSLRAGYPNQPQHF.

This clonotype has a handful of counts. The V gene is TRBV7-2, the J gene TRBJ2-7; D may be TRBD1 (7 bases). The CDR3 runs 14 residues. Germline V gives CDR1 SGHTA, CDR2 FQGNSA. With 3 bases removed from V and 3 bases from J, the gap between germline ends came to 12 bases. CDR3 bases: TGTGCCAGCAGCTTGCGGGACAGAGACTACGAGCAGTACGTC. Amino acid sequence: CASSLRDRDYEQYV.

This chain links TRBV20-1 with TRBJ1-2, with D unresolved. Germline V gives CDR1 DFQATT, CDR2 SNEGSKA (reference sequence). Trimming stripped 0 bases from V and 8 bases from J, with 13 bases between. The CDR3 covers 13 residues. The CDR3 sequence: CSARDWGWEGYTF. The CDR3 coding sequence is TGCAGTGCTAGAGATTGGGGATGGGAAGGCTACACCTTC.

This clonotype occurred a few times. The CDR3 sequence: CSARDFLAGGTGELFF. CDR3 nucleotide sequence: TGCAGTGCTAGAGATTTTTTAGCGGGGGGTACCGGGGAGCTGTTTTTT. The genes are TRBV20-1 and TRBJ2-2, with 10 bases fitting TRBD2. V gave up 0 bases and J gave up 5 bases; unmatched junction bases: 6. Germline CDR1 reads DFQATT; CDR2 reads SNEGSKA (reference sequence). CDR3 length: 16 amino acids.

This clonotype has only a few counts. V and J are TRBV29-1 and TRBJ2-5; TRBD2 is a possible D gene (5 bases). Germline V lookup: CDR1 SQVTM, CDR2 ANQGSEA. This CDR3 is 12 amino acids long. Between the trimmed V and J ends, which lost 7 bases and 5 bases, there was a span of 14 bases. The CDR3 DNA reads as TGCAGCGGTGTTCCCCCGGGGGAGACCCAGTACTTC. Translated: CSGVPPGETQYF.

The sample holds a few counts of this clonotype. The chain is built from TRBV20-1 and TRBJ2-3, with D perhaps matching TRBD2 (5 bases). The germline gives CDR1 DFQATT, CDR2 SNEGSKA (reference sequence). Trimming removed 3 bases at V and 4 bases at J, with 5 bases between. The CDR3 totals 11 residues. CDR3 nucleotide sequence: TGCAGTGCTAGCGGGGCAGATACGCAGTATTTT. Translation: CSASGADTQYF.

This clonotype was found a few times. The CDR3 protein is CASSYGKGAGYTF. The CDR3 bases are TGTGCCAGCAGCTATGGGAAGGGGGCTGGCTACACCTTC. The chain links TRBV7-2 to TRBJ1-2; 7 nucleotides line up with TRBD1. V shed 4 bases, J shed 7 bases, and the junction held 6 bases outside the gene matches. The CDR3 sequence is 13 residues long. From germline, CDR1 is SGHTA and CDR2 FQGNSA.

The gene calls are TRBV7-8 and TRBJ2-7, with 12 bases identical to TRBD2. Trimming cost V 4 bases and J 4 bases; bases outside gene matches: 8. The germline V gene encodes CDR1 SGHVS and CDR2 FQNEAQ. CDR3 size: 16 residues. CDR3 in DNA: TGTGCCAGCAGCTCTACCGGGACTAGCGGGTATTACGAGCAGTACTTC. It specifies CASSSTGTSGYYEQYF.

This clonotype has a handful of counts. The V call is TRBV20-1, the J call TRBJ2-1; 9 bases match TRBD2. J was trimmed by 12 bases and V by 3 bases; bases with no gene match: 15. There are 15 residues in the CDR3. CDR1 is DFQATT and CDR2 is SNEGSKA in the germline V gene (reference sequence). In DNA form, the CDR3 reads TGCAGTGCTAGTACCGGTGGGCTAGCGGGGTCGATGCAGTTCTTC. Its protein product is CSASTGGLAGSMQFF.

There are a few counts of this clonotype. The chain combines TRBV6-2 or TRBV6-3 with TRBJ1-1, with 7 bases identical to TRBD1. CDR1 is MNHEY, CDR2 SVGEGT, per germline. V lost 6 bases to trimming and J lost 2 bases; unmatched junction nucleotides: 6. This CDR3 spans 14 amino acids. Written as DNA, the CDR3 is TGTGCCAGCAGCCGGGACAGCGGAAACACTGAAGCTTTCTTT. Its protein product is CASSRDSGNTEAFF.

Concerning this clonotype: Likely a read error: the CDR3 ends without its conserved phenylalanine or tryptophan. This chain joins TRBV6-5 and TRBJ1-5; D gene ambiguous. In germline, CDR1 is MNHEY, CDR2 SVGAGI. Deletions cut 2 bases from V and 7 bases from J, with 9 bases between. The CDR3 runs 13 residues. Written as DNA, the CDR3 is TGTGCCAGCAGTTACGTCGAGGGACAGCCCCAGCATTTG. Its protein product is CASSYVEGQPQHL.

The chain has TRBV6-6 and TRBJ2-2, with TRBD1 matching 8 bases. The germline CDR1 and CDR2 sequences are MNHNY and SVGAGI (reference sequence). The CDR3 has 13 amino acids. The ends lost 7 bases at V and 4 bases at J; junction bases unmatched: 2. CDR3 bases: TGTGCCAGCACGGACAGGGCCACCGGGGAGCTGTTTTTT. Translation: CASTDRATGELFF.

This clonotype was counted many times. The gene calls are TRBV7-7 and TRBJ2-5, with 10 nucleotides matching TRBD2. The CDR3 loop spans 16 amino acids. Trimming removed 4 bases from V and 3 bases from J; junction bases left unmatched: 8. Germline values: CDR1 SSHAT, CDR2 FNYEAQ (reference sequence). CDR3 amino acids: CASSSLLAGEKETQYF. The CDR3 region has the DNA TGTGCCAGCAGCTCCTTGCTAGCGGGGGAGAAAGAGACCCAGTACTTC.

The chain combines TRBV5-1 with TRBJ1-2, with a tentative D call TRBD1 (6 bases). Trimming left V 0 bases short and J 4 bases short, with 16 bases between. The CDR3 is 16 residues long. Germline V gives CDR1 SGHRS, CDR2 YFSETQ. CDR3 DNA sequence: TGCGCCAGCAGCTTGGGTGTTGCGGGACAAAGCTATGGCTACACCTTC. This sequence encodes CASSLGVAGQSYGYTF.